Listed below are T cell receptor beta chains from one sample, sequenced in a study of OX40 agonist ivuxolimab in advanced cancers. Some clones are missing from TCRdb's copy, which holds only in-frame ones; the method was immunoSEQ multiplex PCR. The sample yields approximately 40,000 clones, 70% to 90% seen once. Source: CD4+ or CD8+ T cells sorted from blood, taken in a trial of the OX40 agonist ivuxolimab. These receptors all stem from an adult with an advanced solid tumor such as melanoma, head and neck, liver or kidney cancer. Both conserved end residues are part of each CDR3. D genes are given only for firm matches. Clone size appears in some rows only: once, few, many, or a class for an expanded clone.

CDR3: CASSWAGAHQPQHF
DNA: TGTGCCAGCAGCTGGGCAGGAGCCCATCAGCCCCAGCATTTT
D: -
size: -
J: TRBJ1-5
length: 14
V: TRBV7-6

CDR3: CASSPGTSGIYEQYF
DNA: TGTGCCAGCAGCCCCGGGACTAGCGGGATCTACGAGCAGTACTTC
D: TRBD2
size: -
J: TRBJ2-7
length: 15
V: TRBV11-2

CDR3: CASSHRDRASYEQYF
DNA: TGTGCCAGTAGCCACAGGGACAGAGCCTCTTACGAGCAGTACTTC
D: TRBD1
size: -
J: TRBJ2-7
length: 15
V: TRBV19

CDR3: CASSERRNYGYTF
DNA: TGTGCCAGCAGTGAACGCAGGAACTATGGCTACACCTTC
D: -
size: -
J: TRBJ1-2
length: 13
V: TRBV2

CDR3: CATSDPLAGFYEQYF
DNA: TGTGCCACCAGCGACCCCCTAGCGGGATTTTACGAGCAGTACTTC
D: TRBD2
size: -
J: TRBJ2-7
length: 15
V: TRBV15

CDR3: CASSINEGNTERGYTF
DNA: TGTGCCAGTAGTATTAATGAGGGGAACACGGAGCGTGGCTACACCTTC
D: -
size: -
J: TRBJ1-2
length: 16
V: TRBV19

CDR3: CASRPSSGGLTDTQYF
DNA: TGTGCCAGCAGGCCTTCTAGCGGGGGACTCACAGATACGCAGTATTTT
D: TRBD2
size: -
J: TRBJ2-3
length: 16
V: TRBV2

CDR3: CASSVDGTEKLFF
DNA: TGTGCCAGCAGCGTAGACGGGACTGAAAAACTGTTTTTT
D: -
size: -
J: TRBJ1-4
length: 13
V: TRBV9

CDR3: CASSDTENTEAFF
DNA: TGTGCCAGCAGTGACACAGAGAACACTGAAGCTTTCTTT
D: -
size: -
J: TRBJ1-1
length: 13
V: TRBV6-4

CDR3: CASSSGTGGYEQYF
DNA: TGTGCCAGCAGCTCCGGGACAGGGGGCTACGAGCAGTACTTC
D: TRBD1
size: -
J: TRBJ2-7
length: 14
V: TRBV5-4

CDR3: CASSSLGVADTQYF
DNA: TGTGCCAGCAGTTCCCTGGGGGTCGCAGATACGCAGTATTTT
D: -
size: -
J: TRBJ2-3
length: 14
V: TRBV27

CDR3: CASSPLGGWAFF
DNA: TGTGCCAGCAGTCCTCTCGGGGGTTGGGCTTTCTTT
D: -
size: -
J: TRBJ1-1
length: 12
V: TRBV5-5

CDR3: CASSVGDGTYLREQYF
DNA: TGTGCCAGCAGCGTAGGGGATGGCACTTACTTACGGGAGCAGTACTTC
D: -
size: few
J: TRBJ2-7
length: 16
V: TRBV9

CDR3: CASSVASGSDGYTF
DNA: TGTGCCAGCAGCGTAGCGTCGGGTTCGGATGGCTACACCTTC
D: -
size: few
J: TRBJ1-2
length: 14
V: TRBV9

CDR3: CAWSVPGVSNQPQHF
DNA: TGTGCCTGGAGTGTTCCCGGCGTATCTAATCAGCCCCAGCATTTT
D: -
size: -
J: TRBJ1-5
length: 15
V: TRBV30

CDR3: CASSPPFYRGATYEQYF
DNA: TGTGCCAGCTCACCACCGTTTTACCGGGGGGCAACCTACGAGCAGTACTTC
D: -
size: once
J: TRBJ2-7
length: 17
V: TRBV18

CDR3: CASSSGLAAPNEQYF
DNA: TGTGCCAGCAGCTCGGGACTAGCGGCACCTAACGAGCAGTACTTC
D: TRBD2
size: -
J: TRBJ2-7
length: 15
V: TRBV11-2

CDR3: CASSLVGNNEQFF
DNA: TGTGCCAGCAGCTTAGTCGGAAACAATGAGCAGTTCTTC
D: -
size: -
J: TRBJ2-1
length: 13
V: TRBV7-3

CDR3: CATSRDLYGGNTEAFF
DNA: TGTGCCACCAGCAGAGATCTTTACGGGGGGAACACTGAAGCTTTCTTT
D: -
size: -
J: TRBJ1-1
length: 16
V: TRBV15

CDR3: CASSPTGLRNIQYF
DNA: TGTGCCAGCAGCCCTACAGGGTTGAGAAACATTCAGTACTTC
D: -
size: -
J: TRBJ2-4
length: 14
V: TRBV27

CDR3: CSVPGQGRTEAFF
DNA: TGCAGCGTCCCTGGACAGGGCCGGACCGAAGCTTTCTTT
D: TRBD1
size: few
J: TRBJ1-1
length: 13
V: TRBV29-1

CDR3: CASSLAGGDNEQFF
DNA: TGTGCCAGCAGCTTGGCGGGTGGTGACAATGAGCAGTTCTTC
D: -
size: -
J: TRBJ2-1
length: 14
V: TRBV6-5

CDR3: CAISERRTSGYEQYF
DNA: TGTGCCATCAGTGAGCGCAGGACTAGCGGGTACGAGCAGTACTTC
D: TRBD2
size: -
J: TRBJ2-7
length: 15
V: TRBV10-3

CDR3: CSAPGPGFETQYF
DNA: TGCAGCGCCCCCGGCCCAGGGTTTGAGACCCAGTACTTC
D: -
size: -
J: TRBJ2-5
length: 13
V: TRBV29-1

CDR3: CASRTTGSETQYF
DNA: TGTGCCAGCAGAACGACAGGGTCGGAGACCCAGTACTTC
D: TRBD1
size: -
J: TRBJ2-5
length: 13
V: TRBV13

CDR3: CASSQVGVGVRDTGELFF
DNA: TGCGCCAGCAGCCAAGTGGGGGTGGGGGTTAGGGACACCGGGGAGCTGTTTTTT
D: -
size: -
J: TRBJ2-2
length: 18
V: TRBV4-3

CDR3: CASSQVYLAGGPISTDTQYF
DNA: TGCGCCAGCAGCCAAGTCTACCTAGCGGGAGGCCCGATAAGCACAGATACGCAGTATTTT
D: TRBD2
size: -
J: TRBJ2-3
length: 20
V: TRBV4-3

CDR3: CASSSASGAYNEQFF
DNA: TGTGCCAGCAGTTCGGCTAGCGGGGCCTACAATGAGCAGTTCTTC
D: TRBD2
size: -
J: TRBJ2-1
length: 15
V: TRBV6-5